Described below is a single T cell receptor (beta chain) sequence and its context. Its antigen remains unknown. The sample is drawn from a study of a mutant IDH1 vaccine in newly diagnosed glioma. Study background: At week 35 came visit V12, and visit V13 followed at week 47.

The time point denotes: week 35, safety follow-up. Vaccine doses each comprised 300 ug of mutant IDH1 20-mer peptide, with topical imiquimod. Donor tumors were new WHO grade 3 or 4 IDH1-mutant, ATRX-lost astrocytomas. The table came from immunoSEQ multiplex PCR; TCRdb's copy has only in-frame clones and leaves some out. Of tens of thousands of clones listed, 85% to 90% are singletons. The germline V gene has CDR1 MNHEY and CDR2 SVGAGI. Trimming shortened V by 2 bases and J by 4 bases, and 9 bases separated the two germline ends. The length of the CDR3 is 14 residues. This receptor was taken from a man aged 30-40 years with glioma. The chain joins TRBV6-5 to TRBJ1-5; no clear D gene. Sequencing used PBMCs, obtained from a glioma patient whose treatment included an IDH1 peptide vaccine. The CDR3 DNA follows: TGTGCCAGCAGTTACCTGGTCGAAAATCAGCCCCAGCATTTT. Amino acid sequence: CASSYLVENQPQHF.